The 2 T cell receptor beta chains below were found in one sample sequenced in a study of cytomegalovirus exposure and HLA in healthy donors. Amplification used 60 Vbeta primers and 13 Jbeta primers. TCRdb keeps only in-frame clones here, not all; method: immunoSEQ multiplex PCR. This table holds over 150,000 clones, over 60% found once. Sequenced input: PBMCs. These TCRs come from a woman in her thirties in good health and CMV-seronegative.

The chain carries TRBV4-3 and TRBJ1-2, with D hard to call. This CDR3 comprises 15 residues. Germline assignment: CDR1 LGHNA and CDR2 YSLEER. Trimming removed 0 bases at V and 7 bases at J, with 15 bases between. CDR3 residues: CASSQEGSKGVGYTF. The CDR3, as DNA: TGCGCCAGCAGCCAAGAAGGAAGTAAGGGAGTTGGCTACACCTTC.

V gene TRBV29-1 combines with J gene TRBJ2-2, with D hard to call. Trimming shortened V by 3 bases and J by 0 bases, and 5 bases separated the two germline ends. The CDR3 has 13 amino acids. The V gene's germline CDR1 is SQVTM and CDR2 ANQGSEA. The CDR3: CSVDTANTGELFF. CDR3 sequence (DNA): TGCAGCGTTGACACAGCGAACACCGGGGAGCTGTTTTTT.